In this sample, the clone carrying this TCR beta chain turned up once. The entry originates in a study of blood T cell repertoires in COVID-19. For the study at large: Material from acute and convalescent COVID-19 was sourced from the United States, Italy and Spain.

This CDR3 contains 13 residues. Per the germline V gene, CDR1 is LNHDA and CDR2 is SQIVND (reference sequence). Trimming stripped 4 bases from V and 8 bases from J, with 11 bases between. Original data processing: Estimated nucleated cell counts came from reference gene primer amplification. Profiling relied on immunoSEQ multiplex PCR, and the TCRdb table lists in-frame clones only, not all of them. The DNA was the basis for D and trimming; V, J and clone size are from that table. The repertoire consists of a few hundred thousand clones, with around 83% occurring once and the leading ten covering around 9.5%.

Specimen: peripheral blood. V gene TRBV19 combines with J gene TRBJ2-2; D is possibly TRBD1 (6 bases). The source is a man aged 50 or older with active or convalescent COVID-19. DNA of the CDR3: TGTGCCAGTAGTACCCGAGACAGGGGGGAGCTGTTTTTT. This encodes CASSTRDRGELFF.